This TCR beta chain was identified during a study of T cell changes during pregnancy in multiple sclerosis. Sequencing used immunoSEQ multiplex PCR; TCRdb keeps in-frame clones, though not all of them. The sample has about 41,000 clones, 80% to 90% seen once. The sample consisted of CD4+ T cells from peripheral blood mononuclear cells, taken in the first trimester of pregnancy. The clonotype originates from a female donor with multiple sclerosis, enrolled in a pregnancy study.

Here the CDR3 reads CASSIWAGTGANVLTF. The CDR3 nucleotides are TGTGCCAGTAGTATCTGGGCCGGTACTGGGGCCAACGTCCTGACTTTC. V and J are TRBV19 and TRBJ2-6; D is ambiguous. The germline V gene encodes CDR1 LNHDA and CDR2 SQIVND (reference sequence). Trimming pared 3 bases from V and 2 bases from J, leaving 11 bases between. The CDR3 consists of 16 residues. The full variable domain, in which reference TRBV19 and TRBJ2-6 provide the parts outside the CDR3, is DGGITQSPKYLFRKEGQNVTLSCEQNLNHDAMYWYRQDPGQGLRLIYYSQIVNDFQKGDIAEGYSVSREKKESFPLTVTSAQKNPTAFYLCASSIWAGTGANVLTFGAGSRLTVL.